This T cell receptor beta chain is drawn from a study of blood T cell repertoires in COVID-19. Whole-study context: Collection of acute and convalescent COVID-19 samples took place in the United States, Italy and Spain. The cDNA or gDNA used as material had been derived from T cells, B-cell-depleted T cells, or PBMCs.

Per the authors' pipeline: Reference gene primer amplification yielded estimated nucleated cell counts. Method: immunoSEQ multiplex PCR; TCRdb's copy keeps in-frame clones and lacks some. The V and J calls and clone size were taken over from that table, and D and trimming were inferred from the DNA. The data show 150,000 to 200,000 clones, 65% to 90% seen once. The junction had 6 bases not matched to a gene; V was cut back by 2 bases and J by 8 bases. CDR3 length: 14 amino acids. The germline V gene has CDR1 GTSNPN and CDR2 SVGIG (reference sequence). Sequenced material: peripheral blood. The V and J genes are TRBV30 and TRBJ2-1; 10 bases match TRBD1. This TCR was recovered from a man aged 55 to 70 with acute or convalescent COVID-19. The CDR3 spells CAWSQDRGIHEQFF. In nucleotides, the CDR3 is TGTGCCTGGAGTCAGGACAGGGGGATTCATGAGCAGTTCTTC.